These T cell receptor beta chains were read from a single sample in a study of T cell responses to AZD1222 COVID-19 vaccine. The table came from immunoSEQ multiplex PCR; TCRdb's copy has only in-frame clones and leaves some out. The table records approximately 130,000 clones, 92% of them present only once. The source material was peripheral blood, sampled on day 0 of AZD1222 vaccination. The receptor set was obtained from an adult in good health. Both conserved end residues are part of each CDR3. The D gene is left open where the match is weak. Size is stated for part of the rows, as once, few or many counts, or as a class when the clone is expanded.

>NA|once|TRBJ2-2|TRBV27
TGTGCCAGCAGTTTTCTGGGGGCGGGGACCGGGGAGCTGTTTTTT
CASSFLGAGTGELFF
>NA|NA|TRBJ1-2|TRBV5-4
TGTGCCAGCAGCTTGGTAGGGCAATCCTATGGCTACACCTTC
CASSLVGQSYGYTF
>NA|NA|TRBJ2-3|TRBV30
TGTGCCTGGATTTTGAGGGAGGGGGCAATAGGAGATACGCAGTATTTT
CAWILREGAIGDTQYF
>NA|NA|TRBJ2-7|TRBV9
TGTGCCAGCAGCGATACTCCGGGACATGGATTCCACGAGCAGTACTTC
CASSDTPGHGFHEQYF
>NA|NA|TRBJ1-2|TRBV6-5
TGTGCCAGCAGTTACTCGATCGGGTCTCGGGCTGGCTACACCTTC
CASSYSIGSRAGYTF
>TRBD2|NA|TRBJ2-5|TRBV2
TGTGCCAGCGGGAGGGCCTTCCAAGAGACCCAGTACTTC
CASGRAFQETQYF
>NA|NA|TRBJ1-5|TRBV11-2
TGTGCCAGCAGGAGACGTTATCAGCCCCAGCATTTT
CASRRRYQPQHF
>NA|NA|TRBJ2-2|TRBV19
TGTGCCAGTAGTATCGGAAGGGGGGGGCTGTTTTTT
CASSIGRGGLFF
>NA|NA|TRBJ2-1|TRBV5-1
TGCGCCAGCAGCTTCACTAGCAATGAGCAGTTCTTC
CASSFTSNEQFF
>NA|NA|TRBJ2-1|TRBV5-1
TGCGCCAGCAGCTTGCCTAGGAGGACCTACAATGAGCAGTTCTTC
CASSLPRRTYNEQFF
>TRBD1|NA|TRBJ2-2|TRBV29-1
TGCAGCGCCGCCGGGACAGGGGGAGGCACCGGGGAGCTGTTTTTT
CSAAGTGGGTGELFF
>NA|NA|TRBJ1-5|TRBV2
TGTGCCAGCAGTGAAGGGAATAGCAATCAGCCCCAGCATTTT
CASSEGNSNQPQHF
>TRBD1|NA|TRBJ2-5|TRBV27
TGTGCCAGCAGCTACACATGGACAGGGGGAGAGACCCAGTACTTC
CASSYTWTGGETQYF
>NA|NA|TRBJ1-2|TRBV5-4
TGTGCCAGCAGCTTGAGACAGGTATCAGGCCATGGCTACACCTTC
CASSLRQVSGHGYTF
>NA|NA|TRBJ2-7|TRBV30
TGTGCCTGGAGGGGCGTCTACGAGCAGTACTTC
CAWRGVYEQYF
>NA|NA|TRBJ2-6|TRBV5-1
TGCGCCAGCAGCTTAGATATTGCGACCAACGTCCTGACTTTC
CASSLDIATNVLTF
>TRBD1|NA|TRBJ1-2|TRBV7-9
TGTGCCAGCAGCCCACAGGGGACCGCTAACTATGGCTACACCTTC
CASSPQGTANYGYTF
>NA|NA|TRBJ1-3|TRBV18
TGTGCCAGCTCAGACATCCACTCTGGAAACACCATATATTTT
CASSDIHSGNTIYF
>NA|NA|TRBJ1-2|TRBV4-2
TGTGCCAGCAGCCAAGGGGGGTTTTCCTTTTATGGCTACACCTTC
CASSQGGFSFYGYTF
>NA|NA|TRBJ2-5|TRBV7-8
TGTGCCAGCAGCTCACGGGAGACCCAGTACTTC
CASSSRETQYF